This is a list of T cell receptor beta chains from one sample in a study of T cells in Graves' hyperthyroidism and ophthalmopathy. TCRdb re-called the multiplex PCR reads with MiXCR, one entry per CDR3 protein. The table records some 600,000 distinct CDR3 sequences, approximately 15% of them present only once. Sequencing was done on a sample of blood. The receptors were sampled from a woman aged 25 to 45 with Graves' hyperthyroidism that later progressed to Graves' ophthalmopathy. Both conserved end residues are part of each CDR3. Fields, in order: clone size, J gene, D gene, V gene, CDR3 DNA, CDR3 protein. D genes are given only for firm matches. Size tells how often a clone was seen (once, few, many) or the class of an expanded clone, and some rows leave it out.

size: many
J: TRBJ2-7
D: NA
V: TRBV25-1
DNA: TGTGCCAGCAGTGACTCAACAGGTCCGGGACGAGGGTCCTACGAGCAGTACTTC
CDR3: CASSDSTGPGRGSYEQYF

size: NA
J: TRBJ1-5
D: NA
V: TRBV4-2
DNA: TGTGCCAGCAGCCAGGCACAGGGAACGAGCAATCAGCCCCAGCATTTT
CDR3: CASSQAQGTSNQPQHF

size: NA
J: TRBJ2-3
D: TRBD2
V: TRBV6-2/TRBV6-3
DNA: TGTGCCAGTTTAGCGGGAGGGCCGTCAGATACGCAGTATTTT
CDR3: CASLAGGPSDTQYF

size: many
J: TRBJ2-1
D: TRBD2
V: TRBV5-6
DNA: TGTGCCAGCAGCTTCGGACTAGCGGGATCCTACAATGAGCAGTTCTTC
CDR3: CASSFGLAGSYNEQFF

size: many
J: TRBJ1-4
D: NA
V: TRBV9
DNA: TGTGCCAGCAGCCCCCTCAGTGCAACTAATGAAAAACTGTTTTTT
CDR3: CASSPLSATNEKLFF

size: many
J: TRBJ1-6
D: NA
V: TRBV5-1
DNA: TGCGCCAGCCAGACGGATTATAATTCACCCCTCCACTTT
CDR3: CASQTDYNSPLHF

size: NA
J: TRBJ2-7
D: TRBD2
V: TRBV20-1
DNA: TGCAGTGCTCCTGGACTAGCGAACTACTACGAGCAGTACTTC
CDR3: CSAPGLANYYEQYF

size: NA
J: TRBJ1-5
D: TRBD1
V: TRBV11-1
DNA: TGTGCCAGCAGCTTACCGACAGGGGGCAGGGAGACCCAGCATTTT
CDR3: CASSLPTGGRETQHF

size: many
J: TRBJ1-1
D: TRBD1
V: TRBV19
DNA: TGTGCCAGTAGTATAGAGGGGACAGGGGTCACTGAAGCTTTCTTT
CDR3: CASSIEGTGVTEAFF

size: many
J: TRBJ2-3
D: TRBD1
V: TRBV6-1
DNA: TGTGCCAGCAGTCCGCCGGACAGGAAAACAGATACGCAGTATTTT
CDR3: CASSPPDRKTDTQYF

size: NA
J: TRBJ2-7
D: NA
V: TRBV20-1
DNA: TGCAGTGCTTTGGACAGCCACGGATCCTACGAGCAGTACTTC
CDR3: CSALDSHGSYEQYF

size: few
J: TRBJ2-5
D: NA
V: TRBV7-2
DNA: TGTGCCAGCAGCCGGGGCGGACAACAGACCCAGTACTTC
CDR3: CASSRGGQQTQYF

size: many
J: TRBJ1-1
D: NA
V: TRBV28
DNA: TGTGCCAGCGTCCCCGGGGCGGAGACTGAAGCTTTCTTT
CDR3: CASVPGAETEAFF

size: many
J: TRBJ2-1
D: NA
V: TRBV20-1
DNA: TGCAGTGCTAGAGATCGAAGCGGCAGCTCCTACAATGAGCAGTTCTTC
CDR3: CSARDRSGSSYNEQFF

size: NA
J: TRBJ1-1
D: TRBD1
V: TRBV7-9
DNA: TGTGCCAGCAGCTTAAGCAGGGACAGGGGACTTAAATTTCCGAACACTGAAGCTTTCTTT
CDR3: CASSLSRDRGLKFPNTEAFF

size: many
J: TRBJ1-1
D: NA
V: TRBV29-1
DNA: TGCAGCGTTATAGGACGGGTCCAGAACACTGAAGCTTTCTTT
CDR3: CSVIGRVQNTEAFF

size: many
J: TRBJ2-1
D: TRBD1
V: TRBV28
DNA: TGTGCCAGCAAACAGGGGGCTTCCTACAATGAGCAGTTCTTC
CDR3: CASKQGASYNEQFF

size: many
J: TRBJ2-7
D: NA
V: TRBV28
DNA: TGTGCCAGCAGTCTTCTGAGCGAGCAGTACTTC
CDR3: CASSLLSEQYF